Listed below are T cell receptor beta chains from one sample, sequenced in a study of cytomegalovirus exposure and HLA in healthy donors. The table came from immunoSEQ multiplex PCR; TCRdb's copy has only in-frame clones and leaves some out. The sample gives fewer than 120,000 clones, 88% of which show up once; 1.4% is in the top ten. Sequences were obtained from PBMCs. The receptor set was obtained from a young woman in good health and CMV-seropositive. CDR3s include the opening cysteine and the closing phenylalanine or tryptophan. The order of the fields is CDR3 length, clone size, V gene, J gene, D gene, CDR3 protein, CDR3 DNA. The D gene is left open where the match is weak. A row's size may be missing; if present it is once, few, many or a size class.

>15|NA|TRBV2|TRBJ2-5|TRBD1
CASSAGTGGGETQYF
TGTGCCAGCAGTGCTGGGACAGGGGGCGGGGAGACCCAGTACTTC
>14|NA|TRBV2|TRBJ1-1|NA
CASSSRTGGTEAFF
TGTGCCAGCAGTTCCCGGACGGGAGGTACTGAAGCTTTCTTT
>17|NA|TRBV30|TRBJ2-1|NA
CAWSGTSSHTPYNEQFF
TGTGCCTGGAGTGGAACTAGCTCCCACACACCCTACAATGAGCAGTTCTTC
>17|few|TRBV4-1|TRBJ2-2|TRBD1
CASSQVGTGTDTGELFF
TGCGCCAGCAGCCAAGTAGGGACAGGGACCGACACCGGGGAGCTGTTTTTT
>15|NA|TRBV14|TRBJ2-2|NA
CASSQYGLTIGELFF
TGTGCCAGCAGCCAGTACGGACTGACAATCGGGGAGCTGTTTTTT
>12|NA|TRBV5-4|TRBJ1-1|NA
CASSLEGSEAFF
TGTGCCAGCAGCTTGGAAGGGAGTGAAGCTTTCTTT
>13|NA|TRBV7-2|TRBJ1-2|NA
CASSPRGSYGYTF
TGTGCCAGCAGCCCCCGGGGGAGCTATGGCTACACCTTC
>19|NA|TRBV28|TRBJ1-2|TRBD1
CASSFLILSGGAENYGYTF
TGTGCCAGCAGTTTCCTTATCCTTTCAGGGGGCGCGGAAAACTATGGCTACACCTTC
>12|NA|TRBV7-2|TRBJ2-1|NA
CASSLGPGEQFF
TGTGCCAGCAGCTTAGGACCCGGGGAGCAGTTCTTC
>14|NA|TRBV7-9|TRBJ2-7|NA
CASSLAWTPYEQYF
TGTGCCAGCAGCTTAGCATGGACACCTTACGAGCAGTACTTC
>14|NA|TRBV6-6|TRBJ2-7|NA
CASSYYWGPYEQYF
TGTGCCAGCAGTTACTACTGGGGCCCATACGAGCAGTACTTC
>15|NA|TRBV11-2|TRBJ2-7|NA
CASSLKEGGNYEQYF
TGTGCCAGCAGCTTAAAAGAAGGGGGAAACTACGAGCAGTACTTC
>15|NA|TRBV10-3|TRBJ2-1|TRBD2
CAISEQPGGENEQFF
TGTGCCATCAGTGAGCAACCCGGGGGGGAAAATGAGCAGTTCTTC
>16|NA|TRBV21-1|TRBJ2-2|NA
CASIPRDRGGRGELFF
TGTGCCAGCATCCCACGGGACAGGGGAGGTAGGGGGGAGCTGTTTTTT
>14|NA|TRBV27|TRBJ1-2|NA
CASSLTRTDYGYTF
TGTGCCAGCAGTTTAACACGGACAGACTATGGCTACACCTTC
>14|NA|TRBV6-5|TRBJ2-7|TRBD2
CASNPGLAGGEQYF
TGTGCCAGCAATCCGGGACTAGCGGGAGGCGAGCAGTACTTC
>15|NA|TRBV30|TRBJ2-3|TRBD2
CAWRTGLAGTDTQYF
TGTGCCTGGAGGACCGGACTAGCCGGCACAGATACGCAGTATTTT
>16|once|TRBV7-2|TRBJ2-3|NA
CASSLGRQASTDTQYF
TGTGCCAGCAGCTTAGGTCGTCAGGCAAGCACAGATACGCAGTATTTT
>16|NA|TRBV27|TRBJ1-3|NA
CASSITGPLSGNTIYF
TGTGCCAGCAGTATAACAGGCCCCCTCTCTGGAAACACCATATATTTT
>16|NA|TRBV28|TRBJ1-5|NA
CASSWGELYSNQPQHF
TGTGCCAGCAGTTGGGGAGAGTTGTATAGCAATCAGCCCCAGCATTTT
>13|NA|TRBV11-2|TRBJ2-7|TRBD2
CASSFGTSDEQYF
TGTGCCAGCAGCTTTGGGACTAGCGACGAGCAGTACTTC
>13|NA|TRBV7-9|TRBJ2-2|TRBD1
CALDRGSTGELFF
TGTGCCCTGGACAGGGGGAGCACCGGGGAGCTGTTTTTT
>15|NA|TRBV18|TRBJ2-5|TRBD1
CASSPGQGAGETQYF
TGTGCCAGCTCACCAGGACAGGGGGCGGGAGAGACCCAGTACTTC
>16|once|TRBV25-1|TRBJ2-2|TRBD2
CASSETSGRPGGELFF
TGTGCCAGCAGTGAGACTAGCGGGAGACCCGGCGGGGAGCTGTTTTTT
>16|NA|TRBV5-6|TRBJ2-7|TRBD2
CASSLSLAGAWDEQYF
TGTGCCAGCAGCTTATCACTAGCGGGGGCTTGGGACGAGCAGTACTTC
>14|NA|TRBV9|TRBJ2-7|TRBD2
CASSGTGLSHEQYF
TGTGCCAGCAGCGGCACGGGACTATCCCACGAGCAGTACTTC
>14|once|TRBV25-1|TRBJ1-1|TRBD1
CASRGDRANTEAFF
TGTGCCAGCAGGGGCGACAGGGCGAACACTGAAGCTTTCTTT
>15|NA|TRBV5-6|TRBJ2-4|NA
CASSLVGIAKNIQYF
TGTGCCAGCAGCTTGGTCGGGATAGCCAAAAACATTCAGTACTTC
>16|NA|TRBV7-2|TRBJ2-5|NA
CASSSARGAYQETQYF
TGTGCCAGCAGCTCGGCCCGGGGGGCGTACCAAGAGACCCAGTACTTC
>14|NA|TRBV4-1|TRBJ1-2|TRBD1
CASSPEDRVSGYTF
TGCGCCAGCAGCCCTGAGGACAGGGTGAGTGGCTACACCTTC
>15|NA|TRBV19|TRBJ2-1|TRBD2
CASSLAGGPINEQFF
TGTGCCAGTAGTCTAGCGGGGGGGCCGATCAATGAGCAGTTCTTC
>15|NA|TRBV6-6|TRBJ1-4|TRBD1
CASRDTGGTNEKLFF
TGTGCCAGCAGAGACACAGGGGGGACTAATGAAAAACTGTTTTTT
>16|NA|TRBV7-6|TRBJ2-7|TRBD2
CASSLKGLAGGYEQYF
TGTGCCAGCAGCTTAAAAGGGCTAGCGGGAGGCTACGAGCAGTACTTC